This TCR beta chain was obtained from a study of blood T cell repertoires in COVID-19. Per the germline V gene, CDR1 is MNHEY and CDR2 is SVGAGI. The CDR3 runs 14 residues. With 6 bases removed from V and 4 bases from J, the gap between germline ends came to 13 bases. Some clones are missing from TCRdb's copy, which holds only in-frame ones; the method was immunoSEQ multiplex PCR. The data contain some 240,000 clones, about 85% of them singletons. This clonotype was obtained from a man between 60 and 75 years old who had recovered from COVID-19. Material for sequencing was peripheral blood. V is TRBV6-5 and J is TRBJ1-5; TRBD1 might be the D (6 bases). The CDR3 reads CASSPDRRNQPQHF. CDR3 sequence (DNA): TGTGCCAGCAGCCCCGACAGGAGAAATCAGCCCCAGCATTTT.